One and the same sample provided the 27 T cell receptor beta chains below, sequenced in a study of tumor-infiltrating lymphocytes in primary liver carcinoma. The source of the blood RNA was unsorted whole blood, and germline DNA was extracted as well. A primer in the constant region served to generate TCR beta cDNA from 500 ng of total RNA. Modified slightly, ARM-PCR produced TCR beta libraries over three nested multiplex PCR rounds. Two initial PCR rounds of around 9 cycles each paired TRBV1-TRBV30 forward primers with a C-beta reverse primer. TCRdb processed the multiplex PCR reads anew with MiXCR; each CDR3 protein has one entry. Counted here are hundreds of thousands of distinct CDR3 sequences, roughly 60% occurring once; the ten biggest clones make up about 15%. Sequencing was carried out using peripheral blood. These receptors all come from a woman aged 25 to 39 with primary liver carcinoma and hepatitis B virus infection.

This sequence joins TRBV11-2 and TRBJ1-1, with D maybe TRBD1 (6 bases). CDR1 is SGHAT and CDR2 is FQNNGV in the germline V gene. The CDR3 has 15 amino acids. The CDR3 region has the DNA TGTATTAGCAGCTGGGCGGGGGGGGGCAGGACTGAAGCTTTCTTT. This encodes CISSWAGGGRTEAFF.

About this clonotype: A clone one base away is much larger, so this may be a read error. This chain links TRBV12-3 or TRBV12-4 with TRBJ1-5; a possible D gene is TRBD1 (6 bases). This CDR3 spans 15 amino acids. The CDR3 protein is CASSLQGHSNQSQHF. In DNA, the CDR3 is TGTGCCAGCAGTTTACAGGGGCATAGCAATCAGTCCCAGCATTTT.

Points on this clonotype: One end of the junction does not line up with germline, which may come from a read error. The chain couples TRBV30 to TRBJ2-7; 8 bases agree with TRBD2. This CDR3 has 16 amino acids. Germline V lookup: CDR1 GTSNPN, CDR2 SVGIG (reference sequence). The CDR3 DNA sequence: TGTGCCTGGAGTGTACGAACTAGCGGAGTGCCCTACGAGCAGTATTTC. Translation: CAWSVRTSGVPYEQYF.

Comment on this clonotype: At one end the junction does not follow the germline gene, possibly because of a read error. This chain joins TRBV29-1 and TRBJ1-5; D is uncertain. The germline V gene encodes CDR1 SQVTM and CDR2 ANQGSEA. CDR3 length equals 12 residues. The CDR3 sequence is CSVRHGNQLQHF. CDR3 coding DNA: TGCAGCGTTAGACATGGAAATCAGCTCCAGCATTTT.

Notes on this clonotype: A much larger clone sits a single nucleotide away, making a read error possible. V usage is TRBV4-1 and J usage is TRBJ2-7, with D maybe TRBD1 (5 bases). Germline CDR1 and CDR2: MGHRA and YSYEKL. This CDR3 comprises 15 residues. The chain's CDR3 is CDSSQDWGDAYEQYF. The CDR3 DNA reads TGCGACAGCAGCCAAGATTGGGGCGATGCCTACGAGCAGTACTTC.

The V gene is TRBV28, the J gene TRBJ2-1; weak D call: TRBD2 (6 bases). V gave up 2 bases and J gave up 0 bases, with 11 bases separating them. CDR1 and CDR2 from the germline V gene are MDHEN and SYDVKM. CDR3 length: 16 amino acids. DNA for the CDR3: TGTGCCAGCAGTTTAGGCACGGGGGTCTCCTACAATGAGCAGTTCTTC. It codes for CASSLGTGVSYNEQFF. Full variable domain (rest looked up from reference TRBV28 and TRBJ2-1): DVKVTQSSRYLVKRTGEKVFLECVQDMDHENMFWYRQDPGLGLRLIYFSYDVKMKEKGDIPEGYSVSREKKERFSLILESASTNQTSMYLCASSLGTGVSYNEQFFGPGTRLTVL.

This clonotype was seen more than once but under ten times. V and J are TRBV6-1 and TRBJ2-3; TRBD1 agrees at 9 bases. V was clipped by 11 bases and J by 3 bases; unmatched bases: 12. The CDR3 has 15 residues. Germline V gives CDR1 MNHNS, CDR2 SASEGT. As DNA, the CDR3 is TGTGCCTCCTCCCCCGGGACAGGGAGGACAGATACGCAGTATTTT. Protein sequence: CASSPGTGRTDTQYF.

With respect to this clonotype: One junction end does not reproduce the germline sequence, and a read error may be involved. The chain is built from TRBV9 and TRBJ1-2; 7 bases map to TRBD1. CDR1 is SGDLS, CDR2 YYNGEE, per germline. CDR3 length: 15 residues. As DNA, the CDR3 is TGTGCCGGCAGCGTAGGGGGCGAAGGGAACTATGGCTACACCTTC. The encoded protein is CAGSVGGEGNYGYTF.

This CDR3 reads CGSSWGTSPNQPQHF. In DNA, the CDR3 is TGTGGCAGTAGCTGGGGAACGAGCCCCAATCAGCCCCAGCATTTT. The V and J genes are TRBV28 and TRBJ1-5; no firm D call. Germline CDR1 MDHEN, CDR2 SYDVKM. The CDR3 runs 15 residues.

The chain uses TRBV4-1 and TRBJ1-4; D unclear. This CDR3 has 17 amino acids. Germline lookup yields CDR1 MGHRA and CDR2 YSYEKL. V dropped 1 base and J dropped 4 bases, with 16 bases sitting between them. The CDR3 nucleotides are TGCGCCAGCAGCCAAGCCCCCATCCGTGGGAATAATGAAAAACTGTTTTTT. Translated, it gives CASSQAPIRGNNEKLFF.

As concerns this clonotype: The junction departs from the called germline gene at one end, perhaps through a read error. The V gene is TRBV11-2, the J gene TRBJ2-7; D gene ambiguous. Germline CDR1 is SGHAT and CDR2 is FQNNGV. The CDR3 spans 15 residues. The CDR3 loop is CASNLSSLLAHEQYF. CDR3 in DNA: TGTGCCAGCAACTTAAGCTCTTTACTGGCCCACGAGCAGTACTTC.

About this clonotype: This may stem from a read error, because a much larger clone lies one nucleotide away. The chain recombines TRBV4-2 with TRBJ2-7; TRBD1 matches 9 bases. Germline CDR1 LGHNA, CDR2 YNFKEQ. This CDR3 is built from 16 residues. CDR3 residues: CASSHLGGQGMGEQHF. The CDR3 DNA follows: TGTGCCAGCAGCCATTTGGGGGGACAGGGTATGGGCGAGCAGCACTTC.

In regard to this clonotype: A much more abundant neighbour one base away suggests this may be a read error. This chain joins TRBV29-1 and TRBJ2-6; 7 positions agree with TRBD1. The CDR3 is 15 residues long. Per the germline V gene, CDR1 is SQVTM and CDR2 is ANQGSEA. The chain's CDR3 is CSAETGPTGANVLAF. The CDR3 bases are TGCAGCGCCGAGACAGGGCCCACTGGGGCCAACGTCCTGGCTTTC.

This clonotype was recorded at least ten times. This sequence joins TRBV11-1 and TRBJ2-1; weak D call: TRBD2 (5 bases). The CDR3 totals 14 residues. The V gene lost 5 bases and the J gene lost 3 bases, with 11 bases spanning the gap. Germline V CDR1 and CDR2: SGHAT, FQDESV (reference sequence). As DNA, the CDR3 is TGTGCCAGCAGCAGCGGTGGACTCTACAATGAGCAGTTCTTC. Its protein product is CASSSGGLYNEQFF.

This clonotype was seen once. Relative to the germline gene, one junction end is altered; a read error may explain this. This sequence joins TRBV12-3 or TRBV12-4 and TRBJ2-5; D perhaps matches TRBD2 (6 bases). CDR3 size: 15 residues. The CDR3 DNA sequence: TGTGCCGGCAGTTCCGTCCCGGGAGTTCTAGAGACCCAGTACTTC. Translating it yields CAGSSVPGVLETQYF.

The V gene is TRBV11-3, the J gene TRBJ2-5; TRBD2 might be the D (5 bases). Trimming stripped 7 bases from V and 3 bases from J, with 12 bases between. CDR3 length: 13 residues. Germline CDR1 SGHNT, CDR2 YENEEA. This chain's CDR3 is CASTLEEEETQYF. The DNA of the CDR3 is TGTGCCAGCACCTTGGAGGAAGAAGAGACCCAGTACTTC.

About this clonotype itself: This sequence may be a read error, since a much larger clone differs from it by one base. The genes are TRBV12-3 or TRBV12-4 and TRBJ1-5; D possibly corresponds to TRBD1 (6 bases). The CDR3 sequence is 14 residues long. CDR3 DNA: TGTGCCGGCAGACCAGGGGTAAGCAATCAGCCCCAGCATTTT. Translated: CAGRPGVSNQPQHF.

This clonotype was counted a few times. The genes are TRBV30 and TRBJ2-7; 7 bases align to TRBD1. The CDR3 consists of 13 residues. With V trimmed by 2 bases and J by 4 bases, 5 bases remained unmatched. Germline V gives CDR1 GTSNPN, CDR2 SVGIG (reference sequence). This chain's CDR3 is CAWSRGRGYEQYF. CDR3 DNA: TGTGCCTGGAGTAGGGGGCGCGGGTACGAGCAGTACTTC.

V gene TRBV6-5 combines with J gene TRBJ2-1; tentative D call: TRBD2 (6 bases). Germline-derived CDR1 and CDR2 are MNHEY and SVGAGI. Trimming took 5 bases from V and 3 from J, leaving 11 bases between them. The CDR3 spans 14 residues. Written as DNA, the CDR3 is TGTGCCAGCAGTGATGGGAGGCTCTACAATGAGCAGTTCTTC. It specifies CASSDGRLYNEQFF.

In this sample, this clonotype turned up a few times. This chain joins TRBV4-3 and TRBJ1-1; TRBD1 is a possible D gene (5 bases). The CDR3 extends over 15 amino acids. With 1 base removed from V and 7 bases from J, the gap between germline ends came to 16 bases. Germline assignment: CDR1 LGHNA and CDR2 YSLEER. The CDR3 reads CASSQVLWGTGEAFF. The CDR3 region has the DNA TGCGCCAGCAGCCAAGTTTTATGGGGGACCGGTGAAGCTTTCTTT.

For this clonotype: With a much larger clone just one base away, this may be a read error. The DNA for the CDR3 is TGTGCCAGGAGTTTTGGGGTGCCTACAGAGCAGTACTTC. Encoded protein: CARSFGVPTEQYF. V usage is TRBV12-3 or TRBV12-4 and J usage is TRBJ2-7; D remains unclear. The CDR3 extends over 13 amino acids.

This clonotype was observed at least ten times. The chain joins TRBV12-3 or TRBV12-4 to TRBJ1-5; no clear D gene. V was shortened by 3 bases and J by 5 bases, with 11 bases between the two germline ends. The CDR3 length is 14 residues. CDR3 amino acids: CASSFWAAHQPQHF. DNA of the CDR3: TGTGCCAGCAGTTTTTGGGCAGCTCATCAGCCCCAGCATTTT.

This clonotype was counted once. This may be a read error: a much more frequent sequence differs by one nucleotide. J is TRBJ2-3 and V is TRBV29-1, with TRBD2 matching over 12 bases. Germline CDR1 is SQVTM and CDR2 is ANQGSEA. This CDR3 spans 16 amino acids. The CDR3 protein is CSVEGTSGTSTDMQYF. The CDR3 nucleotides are TGCAGCGTTGAAGGGACTAGCGGGACTAGCACAGATATGCAGTATTTT.

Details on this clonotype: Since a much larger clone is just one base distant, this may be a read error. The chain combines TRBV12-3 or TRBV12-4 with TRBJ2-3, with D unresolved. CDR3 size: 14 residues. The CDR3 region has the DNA TGTGTCAGCAGAACTTGGTCTAGCACAGATACGCAGTATTTT. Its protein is CVSRTWSSTDTQYF.

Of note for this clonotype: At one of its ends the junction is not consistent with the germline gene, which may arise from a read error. CDR3 region: CTSSPARETQYF. In DNA, the CDR3 is TGTACCAGCTCACCCGCCCGGGAGACCCAGTACTTC. The J gene is TRBJ2-5, the V gene TRBV18; the D is unclear. This CDR3 comprises 12 residues. Per germline, CDR1 KGHSH and CDR2 LQKENI.

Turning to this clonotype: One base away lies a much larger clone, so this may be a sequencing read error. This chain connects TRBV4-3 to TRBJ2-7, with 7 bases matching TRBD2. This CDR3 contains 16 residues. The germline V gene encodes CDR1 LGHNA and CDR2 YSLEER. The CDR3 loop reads CDSSRETSVSSYEQYF. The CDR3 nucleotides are TGCGACAGCAGCCGGGAAACTAGCGTATCCTCCTACGAGCAGTACTTC.

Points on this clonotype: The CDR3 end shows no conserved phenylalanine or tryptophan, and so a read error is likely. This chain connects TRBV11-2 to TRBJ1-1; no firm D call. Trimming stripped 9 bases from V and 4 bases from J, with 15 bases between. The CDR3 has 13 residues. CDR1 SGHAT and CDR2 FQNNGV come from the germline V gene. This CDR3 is CASSPDGGTEAFY. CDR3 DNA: TGTGCCAGTAGCCCGGACGGCGGCACTGAAGCTTTCTAT.